These 30 T cell receptor beta chains originate from one sample sequenced in a study of technical replicates of blood from several donors. Measured with immunoSEQ multiplex PCR; TCRdb has only the in-frame clones, and not every one. The data contain some 70,000 clones, approximately 92% of them singletons. What was sequenced was T cells isolated from PBMCs. Receptors were obtained from a human donor in good health.

V is TRBV10-1 and J is TRBJ1-3, with a possible D match to TRBD1 (5 bases). The CDR3 sequence is 13 residues long. CDR1 is WNHNN, CDR2 SYGVQD, per germline (reference sequence). Trimming pared 4 bases from V and 4 bases from J, leaving 8 bases between. The CDR3 loop is CASSGTSGNTIYF. The CDR3 DNA sequence: TGCGCCAGCAGTGGGACATCCGGAAACACCATATATTTT.

The gene calls are TRBV5-4 and TRBJ1-4; 7 nucleotides align to TRBD1. Germline V CDR1 and CDR2: SGHNT, YYREEE (reference sequence). V gave up 3 bases and J gave up 8 bases; unmatched junction bases: 10. The CDR3 totals 15 residues. CDR3 DNA sequence: TGTGCCAGCAGCTCCCCTTGGCAGGGGGAGGAAAAACTGTTTTTT. It translates to CASSSPWQGEEKLFF.

The chain employs TRBV11-2 and TRBJ2-1; 12 bases align to TRBD2. V was clipped by 5 bases and J by 6 bases; unmatched bases: 5. Germline lookup yields CDR1 SGHAT and CDR2 FQNNGV. The CDR3 has 15 residues. The CDR3 DNA sequence: TGTGCCAGCAGCAATCTAGCGGGAGGGTTCAATGAGCAGTTCTTC. This encodes CASSNLAGGFNEQFF.

This clone was seen only once. This chain uses TRBV2 with TRBJ1-2, with D perhaps TRBD1 (6 bases). The germline V gene has CDR1 SNHLY and CDR2 FYNNEI. With 4 bases removed from V and 2 bases from J, the gap between germline ends came to 11 bases. CDR3 length equals 14 residues. The DNA for the CDR3 is TGTGCCAGCAGTGGCAGGGGCCCCAACTATGGCTACACCTTC. Its protein is CASSGRGPNYGYTF.

This clone was observed once. The V gene is TRBV7-9, the J gene TRBJ2-1, with 8 nucleotides matching TRBD2. This CDR3 has 15 amino acids. Unmatched junction bases numbered 2, after V lost 2 bases and J lost 2 bases. Per the germline V gene, CDR1 is SEHNR and CDR2 is FQNEAQ (reference sequence). Here the CDR3 reads CASSLLAGAYNEQFF. CDR3 DNA sequence: TGTGCCAGCAGCTTACTAGCGGGCGCCTACAATGAGCAGTTCTTC.

This clone has more than one count but fewer than ten. This chain joins TRBV5-1 and TRBJ1-2, with 9 bases lining up with TRBD1. The CDR3 loop spans 14 amino acids. V lost 2 bases, J lost 8 bases, and 7 bases stayed unmatched. Germline V gene data show CDR1 as SGHRS and CDR2 as YFSETQ. CDR3 loop: CASSFRQGERGYTF. CDR3 DNA: TGCGCCAGCAGCTTTAGACAGGGGGAACGGGGCTACACCTTC.

This clone has a single count. The rearrangement links TRBV5-1 to TRBJ1-1; 8 bases agree with TRBD1. The trim removed 4 bases at V and 1 base at J, leaving 3 bases unmatched. This CDR3 has 14 amino acids. Germline values: CDR1 SGHRS, CDR2 YFSETQ. CDR3 region: CASSHTGGNTEAFF. The CDR3 nucleotides are TGCGCCAGCAGCCACACAGGGGGGAACACTGAAGCTTTCTTT.

The V call is TRBV6-1, the J call TRBJ2-7, with 9 positions matching TRBD2. Trimming removed 11 bases from V and 6 bases from J; junction bases left unmatched: 14. CDR1 MNHNS and CDR2 SASEGT come from the germline V gene. The CDR3 is made up of 14 amino acids. Here the CDR3 reads CAGQLAGARSEQYF. The CDR3 DNA follows: TGTGCCGGGCAGTTAGCGGGAGCAAGATCCGAGCAGTACTTC.

The gene calls are TRBV30 and TRBJ2-2, with D possibly TRBD2 on 6 matching bases. The V gene lost 2 bases and the J gene lost 4 bases, with 17 bases spanning the gap. Germline assignment: CDR1 GTSNPN and CDR2 SVGIG (reference sequence). This CDR3 comprises 16 residues. The CDR3 loop reads CAWSSLGGGITGELFF. CDR3 in DNA: TGTGCCTGGAGTAGCTTGGGGGGAGGCATCACCGGGGAGCTGTTTTTT.

The J gene is TRBJ1-2, the V gene TRBV30, with TRBD1 matching 11 bases. The germline CDR1 and CDR2 sequences are GTSNPN and SVGIG (reference sequence). Germline trimming cut 1 base from V and 4 bases from J; bases unmatched to any gene: 11. The length of the CDR3 is 17 residues. This CDR3 is CAWSGMSGDRGSYGYTF. In DNA form, the CDR3 reads TGTGCCTGGAGTGGAATGTCCGGGGACAGGGGGTCCTATGGCTACACCTTC.

This chain links TRBV6-5 with TRBJ1-6; D gene ambiguous. Germline assignment: CDR1 MNHEY and CDR2 SVGAGI. V was shortened by 5 bases and J by 6 bases, with 8 bases between the two germline ends. This CDR3 region has 13 residues. The CDR3 is CASSRTVNSPLHF. Written as DNA, the CDR3 is TGTGCCAGCAGTCGTACAGTTAATTCACCCCTCCACTTT.

This clone came up once. The V gene is TRBV20-1, the J gene TRBJ2-4; D is possibly TRBD2 (6 bases). The CDR3 spans 11 residues. Germline V CDR1 and CDR2: DFQATT, SNEGSKA (reference sequence). The CDR3 bases are TGCAGCCCCGGGGGATCGAACATTCAGTACTTC. This codes for CSPGGSNIQYF.

CDR3 bases: TGTGCCAGCAAGACCGGGACTAGCGCTACCTACGAGCAGTACTTC. Translated: CASKTGTSATYEQYF. The rearrangement joins TRBV27 to TRBJ2-7; 10 positions match TRBD2. CDR3 length: 15 amino acids. Germline V lookup: CDR1 MNHEY, CDR2 SMNVEV (reference sequence). After removal of 7 bases from V and 2 bases from J, the junction contained 8 bases not matched to a gene.

The V gene is TRBV28, the J gene TRBJ2-3; 7 bases are a match to TRBD1. CDR1 is MDHEN, CDR2 SYDVKM, per germline. The V segment lost 5 bases and the J segment 4 bases; nucleotides outside the gene matches: 9. CDR3 length: 15 amino acids. In DNA form, the CDR3 reads TGTGCCAGCAGTCAAGACAGGGTAGGGGCAGATACGCAGTATTTT. This sequence encodes CASSQDRVGADTQYF.

This chain links TRBV7-3 with TRBJ2-1, with D tentatively TRBD2 (5 bases). The CDR3 is 16 amino acids. Germline-derived CDR1 and CDR2 are SGHTA and FQGTGA. The V end lost 1 base, the J end lost 4 bases, and 14 bases lay between the germline ends. CDR3 sequence: CASSLSGPTIYNEQFF. CDR3 DNA sequence: TGTGCCAGCAGCTTAAGCGGGCCGACTATTTACAATGAGCAGTTCTTC.

The V gene is TRBV4-2, the J gene TRBJ2-7; D is uncertain. Between the trimmed V and J ends, which lost 1 base and 1 base, there was a span of 11 bases. The CDR3 contains 15 residues. The germline CDR1 and CDR2 sequences are LGHNA and YNFKEQ. CDR3 loop: CASSQGATMSYEQYF. The CDR3 DNA reads as TGTGCCAGCAGCCAAGGGGCGACGATGTCCTACGAGCAGTACTTC.

The chain recombines TRBV27 with TRBJ2-5; 10 bases align to TRBD2. The germline V gene encodes CDR1 MNHEY and CDR2 SMNVEV (reference sequence). The V and J ends lost 4 bases and 5 bases, in that order; junction bases with no gene match: 7. The CDR3 covers 15 residues. Written as DNA, the CDR3 is TGTGCCAGCAGTTCCCTAGCGGGAGCCGTCGAGACCCAGTACTTC. This gives the protein CASSSLAGAVETQYF.

The chain joins TRBV27 to TRBJ2-2; 9 bases map to TRBD2. The CDR3 extends over 20 amino acids. J lost 3 bases, V lost 5 bases, and 19 bases had no gene match. Germline V lookup: CDR1 MNHEY, CDR2 SMNVEV (reference sequence). The CDR3 nucleotides are TGTGCCAGCAGTCCAATAGCGGGAGTCATGTTAGAGGCGGACACCGGGGAGCTGTTTTTT. Translated: CASSPIAGVMLEADTGELFF.

The rearrangement uses TRBV20-1 and TRBJ1-2; D gene uncertain. Germline CDR1 reads DFQATT; CDR2 reads SNEGSKA (reference sequence). The V end lost 3 bases, the J end lost 6 bases, and 8 bases lay between the germline ends. The length of the CDR3 is 11 residues. CDR3 in DNA: TGCAGTGCTAGCAGGTTAAATGGCTACACCTTC. Encoded protein: CSASRLNGYTF.

The rearrangement joins TRBV4-1 to TRBJ2-1, with 9 bases identical to TRBD2. Unmatched junction bases numbered 6, after V lost 2 bases and J lost 7 bases. The CDR3 consists of 15 residues. Germline CDR1 and CDR2: MGHRA and YSYEKL. For the CDR3, the DNA is TGCGCCAGCAGCCAAATTGGCGGGAGGGCTAATGAGCAGTTCTTC. It codes for CASSQIGGRANEQFF.

The chain uses TRBV15 and TRBJ2-7; 10 nucleotides match TRBD1. The CDR3 loop spans 16 amino acids. J lost 3 bases, V lost 2 bases, and 7 bases had no gene match. Per germline, CDR1 LNHNV and CDR2 YYDKDF (reference sequence). The CDR3 nucleotides read TGTGCCACCAGCAGATACGGGACAGGGGTTTACTACGAGCAGTACTTC. This gives the protein CATSRYGTGVYYEQYF.

The chain carries TRBV28 and TRBJ1-1; a weak D match, TRBD1 (5 bases). Germline V gives CDR1 MDHEN, CDR2 SYDVKM. This CDR3 has 13 residues. Trimming removed 2 bases at V and 4 bases at J, with 8 bases between. The CDR3, as DNA: TGTGCCAGCAGTTTACGGGGGGGCACTGAAGCTTTCTTT. Protein sequence: CASSLRGGTEAFF.

The J gene is TRBJ1-1, the V gene TRBV28, with D possibly being TRBD1 (5 bases). The CDR3 length is 14 residues. Germline loops: CDR1 MDHEN, CDR2 SYDVKM. V lost 5 bases, J lost 1 base, and 11 bases lay in between. CDR3 sequence (DNA): TGTGCCAGCAGTAAACCTCAGGGGAACACTGAAGCTTTCTTT. This codes for CASSKPQGNTEAFF.

The sample holds one count of this clone. The rearrangement uses TRBV11-2 and TRBJ1-1; D may be TRBD1 (6 bases). This CDR3 contains 15 residues. Germline V lookup: CDR1 SGHAT, CDR2 FQNNGV. Between the trimmed V and J ends, which lost 2 bases and 0 bases, there was a span of 10 bases. In DNA form, the CDR3 reads TGTGCCAGCAGCTTAAGGGGGGGGCTGAACACTGAAGCTTTCTTT. It specifies CASSLRGGLNTEAFF.

The rearrangement joins TRBV6-1 to TRBJ1-2; no clear D. V shed 4 bases and J shed 3 bases, with 15 bases lying between them. The CDR3 totals 15 residues. Germline V CDR1 and CDR2: MNHNS, SASEGT. The CDR3 loop is CASSAPSQVDYGYTF. DNA of the CDR3: TGTGCCAGCAGTGCACCCAGCCAGGTTGACTATGGCTACACCTTC.

The rearrangement links TRBV6-5 to TRBJ2-7; D perhaps matches TRBD2 (5 bases). The CDR3 loop spans 15 amino acids. Per germline, CDR1 MNHEY and CDR2 SVGAGI. The ends were cut back, 3 bases at V and 6 bases at J, with 18 bases in the middle. The CDR3 loop reads CASSYSGGLASEQYF. CDR3 nucleotides: TGTGCCAGCAGTTATTCAGGAGGACTGGCTAGCGAGCAGTACTTC.

This CDR3 is CASWGLASYNEQFF. Written as DNA, the CDR3 is TGTGCCAGCTGGGGACTAGCGAGCTACAATGAGCAGTTCTTC. V gene TRBV27 combines with J gene TRBJ2-1; TRBD2 agrees at 10 bases. The trim removed 8 bases at V and 3 bases at J, leaving 4 bases unmatched. This CDR3 is built from 14 residues. CDR1 and CDR2 (germline): MNHEY, SMNVEV (reference sequence).

The genes are TRBV5-4 and TRBJ2-5; D possibly corresponds to TRBD1 (5 bases). Deletions cut 4 bases from V and 5 bases from J, with 21 bases between. The CDR3 extends over 16 amino acids. Germline assignment: CDR1 SGHNT and CDR2 YYREEE (reference sequence). The CDR3 sequence: CASSNLLIREGETQYF. As DNA, the CDR3 is TGTGCCAGCAGCAACCTATTAATCAGGGAAGGGGAGACCCAGTACTTC.

V is TRBV5-1 and J is TRBJ1-1, with a possible D match to TRBD1 (6 bases). Germline loops: CDR1 SGHRS, CDR2 YFSETQ. CDR3 length: 16 amino acids. The V end lost 1 base, the J end lost 0 bases, and 13 bases lay between the germline ends. The CDR3 sequence is CASSLRTGTMNTEAFF. Written as DNA, the CDR3 is TGCGCCAGCAGCTTGCGTACAGGGACTATGAACACTGAAGCTTTCTTT. Looking up the rest from reference TRBV5-1 and TRBJ1-1 gives the full variable domain: KAGVTQTPRYLIKTRGQQVTLSCSPISGHRSVSWYQQTPGQGLQFLFEYFSETQRNKGNFPGRFSGRQFSNSRSEMNVSTLELGDSALYLCASSLRTGTMNTEAFFGQGTRLTVV.

V is TRBV7-9 and J is TRBJ2-3; TRBD1 is a possible D gene (5 bases). The CDR3 contains 12 residues. The germline V and J ends were trimmed by 10 bases and 6 bases, with 14 bases remaining between them. The germline gives CDR1 SEHNR, CDR2 FQNEAQ (reference sequence). The CDR3 sequence: CAIEPWGDTQYF. The CDR3, as DNA: TGTGCCATCGAGCCTTGGGGCGATACGCAGTATTTT.